These 11 T cell receptor beta chains were all obtained from the same sample, sequenced in a study of shared clonotypes between healthy human individuals. The repertoire was sequenced with immunoSEQ multiplex PCR; TCRdb's copy has only in-frame clones and lacks some. In the table there are approximately 1.1 million clones, about 84% of which are singletons. Sequenced material: memory CD4+ T cells from PBMCs. Subset of the sample: CD45RA-negative fraction. The receptors here all came from a man younger than 30 in good health. Some clones in this sample may be carry-over from other donors' samples.

This sequence joins TRBV5-6 and TRBJ1-5; D is perhaps TRBD1 (6 bases). The V gene lost 4 bases and the J gene lost 3 bases, with 11 bases spanning the gap. CDR3 size: 14 residues. Per the germline V gene, CDR1 is SGHDT and CDR2 is YYEEEE. In DNA, the CDR3 is TGTGCCAGCAGCACAGGACAGACCAATCAGCCCCAGCATTTT. Its protein product is CASSTGQTNQPQHF.

This clone was counted once. V is TRBV7-2 and J is TRBJ2-1, with D possibly matching TRBD1 (6 bases). From germline, CDR1 is SGHTA and CDR2 FQGNSA. There are 16 residues in the CDR3. The V and J ends lost 0 bases and 3 bases respectively, with 12 bases between them. CDR3 protein: CASSLAQGTIYNEQFF. The DNA of the CDR3 is TGTGCCAGCAGCTTAGCACAGGGTACGATCTACAATGAGCAGTTCTTC.

The V call is TRBV30, the J call TRBJ1-2; TRBD1 is a possible D gene (6 bases). Germline CDR1 and CDR2: GTSNPN and SVGIG (reference sequence). Trimming removed 1 base at V and 5 bases at J, with 14 bases between. This CDR3 is 14 amino acids long. The CDR3 loop is CAWSANRALYGYTF. The CDR3 bases are TGTGCCTGGAGTGCAAACAGGGCATTGTATGGCTACACCTTC.

The V call is TRBV7-6, the J call TRBJ2-7; TRBD2 aligns across 8 bases. The CDR3 totals 15 residues. CDR1 is SGHVS, CDR2 FNYEAQ, per germline. Losses at the gene ends were 2 bases for V and 0 bases for J; bases not matched to a gene: 3. In nucleotides, the CDR3 is TGTGCCAGCAGCTTAAGAAGCGGGAGCTCCTACGAGCAGTACTTC. It encodes CASSLRSGSSYEQYF.

This chain uses TRBV5-1 with TRBJ2-6; D possibly corresponds to TRBD1 (5 bases). With 6 bases removed from V and 1 base from J, the gap between germline ends came to 11 bases. Germline V CDR1 and CDR2: SGHRS, YFSETQ. The CDR3 is 15 amino acids. This CDR3 reads CASKPTESGANVLTF. The CDR3 region has the DNA TGCGCCAGCAAACCGACAGAATCTGGGGCCAACGTCCTGACTTTC. The whole variable domain, remainder taken from reference TRBV5-1 and TRBJ2-6, is KAGVTQTPRYLIKTRGQQVTLSCSPISGHRSVSWYQQTPGQGLQFLFEYFSETQRNKGNFPGRFSGRQFSNSRSEMNVSTLELGDSALYLCASKPTESGANVLTFGAGSRLTVL.

The V call is TRBV7-2, the J call TRBJ2-7; 12 bases line up with TRBD2. V dropped 4 bases and J dropped 7; count of bases not matched to a gene: 2. There are 13 residues in the CDR3. Germline lookup yields CDR1 SGHTA and CDR2 FQGNSA. This CDR3 is CASSSTSGREQYF. DNA for the CDR3: TGTGCCAGCAGCTCGACTAGCGGGAGAGAGCAGTACTTC.

The V and J genes are TRBV5-1 and TRBJ2-1; 9 bases are shared with TRBD2. The CDR3 covers 15 residues. V shed 4 bases and J 7 bases; nucleotides not matched to a gene: 9. Germline CDR1 is SGHRS and CDR2 is YFSETQ. The chain's CDR3 is CASSQDSGRSNEQFF. The CDR3 DNA reads TGCGCCAGCAGCCAAGATAGCGGGAGATCGAATGAGCAGTTCTTC. Drawing the rest from reference TRBV5-1 and TRBJ2-1, the complete variable domain is KAGVTQTPRYLIKTRGQQVTLSCSPISGHRSVSWYQQTPGQGLQFLFEYFSETQRNKGNFPGRFSGRQFSNSRSEMNVSTLELGDSALYLCASSQDSGRSNEQFFGPGTRLTVL.

Concerning this clone: Different DNA sequences within this sample yield the same CDR3. The chain is built from TRBV7-3 and TRBJ2-1; unclear D gene. Per germline, CDR1 SGHTA and CDR2 FQGTGA. CDR3 length: 16 amino acids. The germline V and J ends were trimmed by 1 base and 0 bases, with 10 bases remaining between them. In nucleotides, the CDR3 is TGTGCCAGCAGCTTAAATCTTGGTGGCTCCTACAATGAGCAGTTCTTC. Its translation is CASSLNLGGSYNEQFF. Combining the CDR3 with reference TRBV7-3 and TRBJ2-1 gives the whole variable domain GAGVSQTPSNKVTEKGKYVELRCDPISGHTALYWYRQSLGQGPEFLIYFQGTGAADDSGLPNDRFFAVRPEGSVSTLKIQRTERGDSAVYLCASSLNLGGSYNEQFFGPGTRLTVL.

Only a few counts were recorded for this clone. V gene TRBV30 combines with J gene TRBJ1-1, with D perhaps matching TRBD1 (5 bases). V lost 3 bases and J lost 4, with 15 bases in between. Germline CDR1 GTSNPN, CDR2 SVGIG (reference sequence). This CDR3 is built from 14 residues. The DNA for the CDR3 is TGTGCCTGGAGCAACTTGGGGGGGAGCACTGAAGCTTTCTTT. Residues: CAWSNLGGSTEAFF.

This rearrangement joins TRBV28 to TRBJ1-1, with 7 nucleotides matching TRBD1. V shed 3 bases, J shed 11 bases, and the junction held 6 bases outside the gene matches. This CDR3 has 12 amino acids. Germline V gene data show CDR1 as MDHEN and CDR2 as SYDVKM. CDR3 bases: TGTGCCAGCAGTTTTCAGGGGGGGAGGGCTTTCTTT. As protein: CASSFQGGRAFF.

V gene TRBV29-1 combines with J gene TRBJ1-2, with a tentative D call TRBD1 (6 bases). Per the germline V gene, CDR1 is SQVTM and CDR2 is ANQGSEA. The CDR3 consists of 14 residues. V lost 5 bases and J 1 base, leaving 14 bases between the germline ends. This chain's CDR3 is CSVSPDRLNYGYTF. DNA of the CDR3: TGCAGCGTTAGCCCGGACAGACTTAACTATGGCTACACCTTC.